This T cell receptor beta chain stems from a study of shared clonotypes between healthy human individuals. Across the whole study: CD4 naive and memory got three plates each, CD8 naive two, CD8 memory one.

As to this clone: Its antigen is unidentified.

Per the germline V gene, CDR1 is SGHNT and CDR2 is YYREEE (reference sequence). The CDR3 runs 15 residues. J lost 7 bases, V lost 4 bases, and 7 bases had no gene match. The run depth of the assay was deep. Assay used: immunoSEQ multiplex PCR; TCRdb lists only in-frame clones, some missing. In the table there are roughly 2.4 million clones, almost 96% of which are singletons. General study points: It was the non-shared clonotypes that had lower generation probabilities than clonotypes shared by all four donors. Among a handful of donors, roughly 5% of naive CD4 clonotypes were found in common.

The TCR sequence derives from a young man in good health. The sample was naive CD4+ T cells sorted from blood. Stated subset: CD45RA+ positively selected. J is TRBJ2-7 and V is TRBV5-4, with 14 bases identical to TRBD2. CDR3 DNA: TGTGCCAGCAGCGCGACTAGCGGGGGGGAGGAAGAGCAGTACTTC. This codes for CASSATSGGEEEQYF.